This paragraph reports one T cell receptor beta chain. This table comes from immunoSEQ multiplex PCR, and its TCRdb copy is limited to in-frame clones, with some not included. The sample lists around 110,000 clones, just over 90% occurring once. The data derive from a study of T cell clones after liver transplantation. CDR1 is SNHLY, CDR2 FYNNEI, per germline. The CDR3 loop spans 14 amino acids. The V end was cut by 9 bases, the J end by 0 bases, with 12 bases between. This receptor was identified in a human patient who received a liver transplant. Some T cells may be provided by the graft donor. The material was CD4+ T cells from blood, obtained 12 months after liver transplant. This chain connects TRBV2 to TRBJ2-1, with D tentatively TRBD1 or TRBD2 (5 bases each). The CDR3 sequence is CASRGVLSYNEQFF. CDR3 DNA sequence: TGTGCCAGTAGGGGAGTCCTCTCCTACAATGAGCAGTTCTTC.